This TCR beta chain was obtained from a study of control samples from healthy donors and cancer patients. CDR3 length: 18 residues. The germline V gene has CDR1 SGHTA and CDR2 FQGNSA. The V end lost 1 base, the J end lost 3 bases, and 19 bases lay between the germline ends. Method: immunoSEQ multiplex PCR; TCRdb's copy keeps in-frame clones and lacks some. The repertoire holds approximately 12,000 clones, with roughly 94% as singletons. This TCR was sampled from a man between 65 and 85 years old with head and neck cancer. The rearrangement links TRBV7-2 to TRBJ2-1; no clear D gene. Sample: PBMCs. The CDR3 DNA sequence: TGTGCCAGCAGCTTAGTAGGCTTCTACCTGGAAGTCTACAATGAGCAGTTCTTC. Its protein is CASSLVGFYLEVYNEQFF. The full variable domain, completed using reference TRBV7-2 and TRBJ2-1, is GAGVSQSPSNKVTEKGKDVELRCDPISGHTALYWYRQSLGQGLEFLIYFQGNSAPDKSGLPSDRFSAERTGGSVSTLTIQRTQQEDSAVYLCASSLVGFYLEVYNEQFFGPGTRLTVL.